This TCR beta chain derives from a study of CD8 T cells in ankylosing spondylitis. Broader study findings: Within matched ankylosing spondylitis synovial fluid, disease-linked clones were reportedly significantly enriched. Clones that were linked to disease were CD8+ and were relatively rare in peripheral blood.

CDR3 size: 17 residues. Germline assignment: CDR1 LGHNA and CDR2 YSLEER. With V trimmed by 0 bases and J by 1 base, 7 bases remained unmatched. Library preparation for TCR beta used quantitative 5'-RACE with molecular barcodes. TCRdb redid the calling of the 5' RACE reads with MiXCR, one entry per CDR3 protein. The sample includes roughly 69,000 distinct CDR3 sequences, roughly 5% of them seen just once. This clonotype came up many times. As yet, its antigen is unknown. The rearrangement uses TRBV4-3 and TRBJ2-7, with 9 bases identical to TRBD1. This TCR was recovered from a male donor with ankylosing spondylitis or in good health (not recorded which). The sequenced material came from blood, either unsorted or a sorted T cell fraction (not recorded which). CDR3 residues: CASSQDAAGTGSYEQYF. The CDR3 DNA reads as TGCGCCAGCAGCCAAGATGCCGCCGGGACAGGGTCCTACGAGCAGTACTTC.